This TCR beta chain is drawn from a study of control samples from healthy donors and cancer patients. V lost 5 bases, J lost 7 bases, and 11 bases lay in between. The CDR3 loop spans 13 amino acids. The germline V gene has CDR1 MNHEY and CDR2 SVGAGI. Clones were read by immunoSEQ multiplex PCR, and TCRdb kept only the in-frame ones, dropping some. The sample gives roughly 24,000 clones, roughly 80% of which show up once; about 25% is in the top ten. The sequencing sample was made of PBMCs. V and J are TRBV6-5 and TRBJ1-4, with D unresolved. The clonotype was recovered from a man aged 60 to 69 with colorectal cancer. CDR3 nucleotides: TGTGCCAGCAGTATAGACCGGGGTGAAAAACTGTTTTTT. This gives the protein CASSIDRGEKLFF.